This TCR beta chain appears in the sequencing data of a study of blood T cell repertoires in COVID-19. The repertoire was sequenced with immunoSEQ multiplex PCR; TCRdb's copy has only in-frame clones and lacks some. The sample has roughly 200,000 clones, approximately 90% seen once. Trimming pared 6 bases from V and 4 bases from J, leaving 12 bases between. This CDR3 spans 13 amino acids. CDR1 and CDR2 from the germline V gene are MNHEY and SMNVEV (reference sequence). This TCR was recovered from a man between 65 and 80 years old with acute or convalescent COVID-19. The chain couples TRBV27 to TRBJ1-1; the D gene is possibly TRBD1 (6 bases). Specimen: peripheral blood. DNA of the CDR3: TGTGCCAGCAGCCTCACCAGGGGCACTGAAGCTTTCTTT. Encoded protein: CASSLTRGTEAFF.